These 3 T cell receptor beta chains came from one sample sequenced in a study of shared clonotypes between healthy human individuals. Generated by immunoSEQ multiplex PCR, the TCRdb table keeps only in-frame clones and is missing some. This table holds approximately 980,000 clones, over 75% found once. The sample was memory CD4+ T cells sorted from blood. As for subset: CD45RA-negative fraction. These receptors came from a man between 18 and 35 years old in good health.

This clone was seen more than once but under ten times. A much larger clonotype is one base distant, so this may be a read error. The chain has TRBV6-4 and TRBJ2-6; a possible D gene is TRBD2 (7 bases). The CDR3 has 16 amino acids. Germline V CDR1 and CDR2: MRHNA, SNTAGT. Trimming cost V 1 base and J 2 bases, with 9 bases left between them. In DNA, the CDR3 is TGTGCCAGCAGTGACTGGGGGGGGCCTGGGGCCAACGTCCTGACTTTC. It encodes CASSDWGGPGANVLTF.

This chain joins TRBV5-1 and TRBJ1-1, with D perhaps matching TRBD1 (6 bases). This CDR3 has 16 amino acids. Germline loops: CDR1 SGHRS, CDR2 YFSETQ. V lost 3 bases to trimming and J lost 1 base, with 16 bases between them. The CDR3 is CASSSLTGPSNTEAFF. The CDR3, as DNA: TGCGCCAGCAGCTCCCTGACAGGTCCCTCGAACACTGAAGCTTTCTTT. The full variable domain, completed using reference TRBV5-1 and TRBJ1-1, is KAGVTQTPRYLIKTRGQQVTLSCSPISGHRSVSWYQQTPGQGLQFLFEYFSETQRNKGNFPGRFSGRQFSNSRSEMNVSTLELGDSALYLCASSSLTGPSNTEAFFGQGTRLTVV.

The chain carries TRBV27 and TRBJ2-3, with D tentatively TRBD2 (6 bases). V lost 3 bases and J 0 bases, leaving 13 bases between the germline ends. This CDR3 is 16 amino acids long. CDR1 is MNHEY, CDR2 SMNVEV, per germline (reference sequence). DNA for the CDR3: TGTGCCAGCAGTTTGGTTCCCCGGGGGAGCACAGATACGCAGTATTTT. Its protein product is CASSLVPRGSTDTQYF.